This T cell receptor (beta chain) was documented in a study of immune characterization of retroperitoneal liposarcoma. CDR3 length: 12 amino acids. Germline CDR1 MNHNS, CDR2 SASEGT. V lost 3 bases and J 10 bases, leaving 10 bases between the germline ends. Each CDR3 protein gets one entry after TCRdb re-called the PCR reads with MiXCR. The sample has roughly 9,800 distinct CDR3 sequences, 25% to 30% seen once. This clonotype was detected many times. This sequence joins TRBV6-1 and TRBJ2-1; D not resolved. The TCR comes from a male donor with retroperitoneal liposarcoma. Source material: tumor tissue. The CDR3 nucleotides read TGTGCCAGCAGTGACATGGATCCCGAGCAGTTCTTC. Encoded protein: CASSDMDPEQFF.